One sample yielded the 6 T cell receptor beta chains listed below, sequenced in a study of identical twins. TCRdb fed the 5' RACE reads into MiXCR, producing one record per CDR3 protein. The table records more than 1.5 million distinct CDR3 sequences, 25% to 35% of them present only once. Sequencing was carried out using cord blood. The receptors here all came from a newborn girl in good health.

This clonotype occurred a few times. The chain combines TRBV29-1 with TRBJ2-3, with 11 bases identical to TRBD2. Looked up from germline, CDR1 is SQVTM and CDR2 is ANQGSEA. The CDR3 extends over 13 amino acids. V shed 4 bases and J 14 bases; nucleotides not matched to a gene: 11. This CDR3 reads CSVGGLTSGVSYF. The CDR3 DNA follows: TGCAGCGTTGGGGGTTTGACTAGCGGGGTTTCGTATTTT.

This clonotype was detected a few times. This chain connects TRBV7-2 to TRBJ2-1, with TRBD2 matching 9 bases. The V and J ends lost 5 bases and 9 bases, in that order; junction bases with no gene match: 8. CDR1 and CDR2 (germline): SGHTA, FQGNSA. The length of the CDR3 is 14 residues. The CDR3 DNA reads TGTGCCAGCAGCCTTACTAGCGGGTATAGTGAGCAGTTCTTC. Residues: CASSLTSGYSEQFF. Full variable domain (remainder filled in from reference TRBV7-2 and TRBJ2-1): GAGVSQSPSNKVTEKGKDVELRCDPISGHTALYWYRQSLGQGLEFLIYFQGNSAPDKSGLPSDRFSAERTGGSVSTLTIQRTQQEDSAVYLCASSLTSGYSEQFFGPGTRLTVL.

The J gene is TRBJ2-7, the V gene TRBV19; TRBD1 agrees at 8 bases. The CDR3 is made up of 15 amino acids. Germline V gene data show CDR1 as LNHDA and CDR2 as SQIVND (reference sequence). V lost 3 bases, J lost 2 bases, and 6 bases stayed unmatched. The CDR3 bases are TGTGCCAGTAGTATCGGTCAGGGGGCCACCTACGAGCAGTACTTC. As protein: CASSIGQGATYEQYF.

V and J are TRBV19 and TRBJ2-1; 11 nucleotides match TRBD2. This CDR3 comprises 17 residues. From germline, CDR1 is LNHDA and CDR2 SQIVND (reference sequence). Losses at the gene ends were 5 bases for V and 0 bases for J; bases not matched to a gene: 6. The CDR3: CASSQLAGVSSYNEQFF. CDR3 in DNA: TGTGCCAGTAGTCAACTAGCGGGGGTTTCCTCCTACAATGAGCAGTTCTTC.

The rearrangement links TRBV12-3 or TRBV12-4 to TRBJ1-1, with a tentative D call TRBD1 (6 bases). V lost 5 bases, J lost 4 bases, and 11 bases lay in between. The CDR3 contains 13 residues. CDR3 protein: CASSIRGSTEAFF. DNA for the CDR3: TGTGCCAGCAGTATCAGGGGAAGCACTGAAGCTTTCTTT.

A single count supports this clonotype. The chain has TRBV20-1 and TRBJ2-4; perhaps TRBD1 as D (5 bases). The J call may be incorrect, as the DNA end agrees better with TRBJ2-7. Germline V gene sequence: CDR1 DFQATT, CDR2 SNEGSKA (reference sequence). The length of the CDR3 is 13 residues. The CDR3 coding sequence is TGCAGTGCTATCAAGACAGTGCCCTACGAGCAGTACTTC. Translated: CSAIKTVPYEQYF.